The 24 T cell receptor beta chains below come from one sample, sequenced in a study of CD8+ T cells in alopecia areata. After isolation, RNA underwent reverse transcription to generate cDNA as the sequencing template. Some clones are missing from TCRdb's copy, which holds only in-frame ones; the method was immunoSEQ multiplex PCR. The repertoire holds about 56,000 clones, roughly 96% seen once, with about a quarter in the top ten. The sample was CD8+ T cells sorted from blood, taken at week 0. Receptor source: a human donor with alopecia areata.

The chain recombines TRBV7-9 with TRBJ2-3; no clear D. The ends were cut back, 0 bases at V and 0 bases at J, with 7 bases in the middle. The CDR3 sequence is 15 residues long. Germline-derived CDR1 and CDR2 are SEHNR and FQNEAQ (reference sequence). This CDR3 is CASSLADGSTDTQYF. DNA for the CDR3: TGTGCCAGCAGCTTAGCAGACGGCAGCACAGATACGCAGTATTTT.

This clone was seen a few times. The rearrangement joins TRBV4-1 to TRBJ1-4; D is unresolved. There are 14 residues in the CDR3. Germline V CDR1 and CDR2: MGHRA, YSYEKL. The V and J ends lost 3 bases and 0 bases respectively, with 5 bases between them. CDR3 protein: CASSHTSTNEKLFF. The CDR3 region has the DNA TGCGCCAGCAGCCACACCTCAACTAATGAAAAACTGTTTTTT.

The V call is TRBV9, the J call TRBJ2-7; TRBD1 is a possible D gene (5 bases). CDR1 and CDR2 from the germline V gene are SGDLS and YYNGEE. The CDR3 runs 15 residues. V was trimmed by 0 bases and J by 4 bases, leaving 14 bases between them. The CDR3, as DNA: TGTGCCAGCAGCGTAGCTGGAGACAGATTATACGAGCAGTACTTC. Its translation: CASSVAGDRLYEQYF.

The chain carries TRBV29-1 and TRBJ2-3; D remains ambiguous. With 5 bases removed from V and 3 bases from J, the gap between germline ends came to 9 bases. This CDR3 has 12 amino acids. Germline lookup yields CDR1 SQVTM and CDR2 ANQGSEA. The CDR3 loop is CSVFPGTDTQYF. CDR3 nucleotides: TGCAGCGTTTTTCCAGGAACAGATACGCAGTATTTT.

The chain uses TRBV15 and TRBJ2-1; either TRBD1 or TRBD2 may supply D (5 bases each). V was pared by 4 bases and J by 0 bases, with 13 bases between. The CDR3 sequence is 16 residues long. Germline CDR1 is LNHNV and CDR2 is YYDKDF (reference sequence). The CDR3 region is CATSTTLGDSYNEQFF. The CDR3 nucleotides are TGTGCCACCAGCACTACCCTGGGGGACTCCTACAATGAGCAGTTCTTC.

The chain links TRBV7-3 to TRBJ2-1; 7 bases map to TRBD2. Trimming removed 5 bases from V and 0 bases from J; junction bases left unmatched: 7. CDR3 size: 16 residues. CDR1 and CDR2 (germline): SGHTA, FQGTGA. The CDR3 region has the DNA TGTGCCAGCAGCACCTCTAGCGGTAGCTCCTACAATGAGCAGTTCTTC. This codes for CASSTSSGSSYNEQFF.

The chain carries TRBV10-3 and TRBJ2-5, with 11 bases fitting TRBD1. The CDR3 runs 15 residues. Trimming removed 7 bases from V and 4 bases from J; junction bases left unmatched: 8. Per the germline V gene, CDR1 is ENHRY and CDR2 is SYGVKD. The CDR3 region is CAINRDRGMTETQYF. CDR3 nucleotide sequence: TGTGCCATCAACCGGGACAGGGGGATGACAGAGACCCAGTACTTC.

The table lists this clone with a few counts. V and J are TRBV7-3 and TRBJ2-7, with 13 positions matching TRBD2. The ends lost 0 bases at V and 5 bases at J; junction bases unmatched: 7. Germline loops: CDR1 SGHTA, CDR2 FQGTGA. The CDR3 extends over 17 amino acids. The CDR3 DNA is TGTGCCAGCAGCTTAACTCCGGGACTAGCGGGGAGTAACGAGCAGTACTTC. Translated, it gives CASSLTPGLAGSNEQYF.

This chain joins TRBV4-2 and TRBJ2-2, with 8 bases matching TRBD2. Germline values: CDR1 LGHNA, CDR2 YNFKEQ. The CDR3 sequence is 15 residues long. With 4 bases clipped from V and 1 base from J, the junction kept 2 bases outside the gene matches. DNA for the CDR3: TGTGCCAGCAGCCTGCGGGGGGTGAACACCGGGGAGCTGTTTTTT. Translation gives CASSLRGVNTGELFF.

The chain recombines TRBV7-9 with TRBJ1-2; 8 bases line up with TRBD1. The V segment lost 5 bases and the J segment 6 bases; nucleotides outside the gene matches: 11. Per germline, CDR1 SEHNR and CDR2 FQNEAQ (reference sequence). This CDR3 comprises 15 residues. The chain's CDR3 is CASSPPSVTGDGYTF. As DNA, the CDR3 is TGTGCCAGCAGCCCTCCTTCTGTGACAGGGGATGGCTACACCTTC.

The chain couples TRBV4-3 to TRBJ2-7; D call uncertain. The CDR3 runs 14 residues. The germline V gene has CDR1 LGHNA and CDR2 YSLEER. Trimming pared 1 base from V and 2 bases from J, leaving 9 bases between. The DNA of the CDR3 is TGCGCCAGCAGCCAAGCTGAAGGAACCTACGAGCAGTACTTC. This translates into CASSQAEGTYEQYF.

The J gene is TRBJ1-5, the V gene TRBV19; D is perhaps TRBD1 (5 bases). CDR1 and CDR2 (germline): LNHDA, SQIVND (reference sequence). This CDR3 is built from 14 residues. V was shortened by 5 bases and J by 0 bases, with 8 bases between the two germline ends. The CDR3 is CASSVGHSNQPQHF. The CDR3 coding sequence is TGTGCCAGTAGTGTCGGACATAGCAATCAGCCCCAGCATTTT.

This clone was seen only once. The V and J genes are TRBV4-1 and TRBJ2-7, with 10 bases aligning to TRBD2. CDR3 length: 16 residues. With 1 base clipped from V and 3 bases from J, the junction kept 6 bases outside the gene matches. Germline V CDR1 and CDR2: MGHRA, YSYEKL. Here the CDR3 reads CASSQGPLAGNYEQYF. The CDR3 coding sequence is TGCGCCAGCAGCCAAGGTCCACTAGCGGGGAACTACGAGCAGTACTTC.

This clone is medium-sized in the sample. The chain carries TRBV7-9 and TRBJ2-2; weak D call: TRBD1 (5 bases). The CDR3 has 17 residues. Trimming pared 3 bases from V and 0 bases from J, leaving 14 bases between. Germline V lookup: CDR1 SEHNR, CDR2 FQNEAQ (reference sequence). In nucleotides, the CDR3 is TGTGCCAGCAGCTTGATTACAGGCCGCCCGAACACCGGGGAGCTGTTTTTT. This codes for CASSLITGRPNTGELFF.

The chain couples TRBV4-1 to TRBJ1-5; no clear D gene. The CDR3 has 13 residues. Deletions cut 3 bases from V and 6 bases from J, with 9 bases between. Germline V gives CDR1 MGHRA, CDR2 YSYEKL. CDR3 sequence reads: CASSQHVSQPQHF. CDR3 DNA sequence: TGCGCCAGCAGCCAGCACGTTTCTCAGCCCCAGCATTTT.

This chain connects TRBV29-1 to TRBJ2-7; D is possibly TRBD2 (7 bases). V lost 4 bases to trimming and J lost 0 bases, with 10 bases between them. In germline, CDR1 is SQVTM, CDR2 ANQGSEA. This CDR3 has 13 amino acids. The CDR3 is CSVVGGASYEQYF. CDR3 bases: TGCAGCGTTGTTGGGGGGGCCTCCTACGAGCAGTACTTC.

The chain links TRBV4-2 to TRBJ2-7; tentative D call: TRBD2 (6 bases). Trimming took off 0 bases at V and 1 base at J, with 13 bases between the two ends. This CDR3 is 16 amino acids long. Germline V gives CDR1 LGHNA, CDR2 YNFKEQ. Here the CDR3 reads CASSQDLAGTSYEQYF. The CDR3 DNA is TGTGCCAGCAGCCAAGATCTGGCGGGGACGTCCTACGAGCAGTACTTC.

The chain has TRBV13 and TRBJ2-1; D might be TRBD2 (5 bases). Trimming stripped 2 bases from V and 0 bases from J, with 11 bases between. Germline assignment: CDR1 PRHDT and CDR2 FYEKMQ (reference sequence). The CDR3 is made up of 16 amino acids. CDR3 residues: CASSLLGGSSYNEQFF. The CDR3, as DNA: TGTGCCAGCAGCTTATTGGGTGGGAGCTCCTACAATGAGCAGTTCTTC. The whole variable domain, filled in from reference TRBV13 and TRBJ2-1, reads AAGVIQSPRHLIKEKRETATLKCYPIPRHDTVYWYQQGPGQDPQFLISFYEKMQSDKGSIPDRFSAQQFSDYHSELNMSSLELGDSALYFCASSLLGGSSYNEQFFGPGTRLTVL.

V gene TRBV7-2 combines with J gene TRBJ2-5, with D possibly TRBD1 on 6 matching bases. With 6 bases removed from V and 4 bases from J, the gap between germline ends came to 21 bases. Germline-derived CDR1 and CDR2 are SGHTA and FQGNSA. The CDR3 spans 16 residues. In DNA, the CDR3 is TGTGCCAGCAGTGACCTTACTACAGGGACGGGAGAGACCCAGTACTTC. Translating it yields CASSDLTTGTGETQYF.

This chain links TRBV7-9 with TRBJ2-1, with D tentatively TRBD1 or TRBD2 (6 bases each). CDR1 and CDR2 from the germline V gene are SEHNR and FQNEAQ (reference sequence). The CDR3 spans 17 residues. Trimming removed 1 base at V and 2 bases at J, with 15 bases between. The CDR3 reads CASSLVVGGAPYNEQFF. CDR3 in DNA: TGTGCCAGCAGCTTAGTTGTCGGGGGCGCTCCCTACAATGAGCAGTTCTTC.

This chain uses TRBV19 with TRBJ2-7; D gene unclear. This CDR3 is 13 amino acids long. The germline CDR1 and CDR2 sequences are LNHDA and SQIVND (reference sequence). The ends were cut back, 5 bases at V and 5 bases at J, with 13 bases in the middle. CDR3 nucleotides: TGTGCCAGTAGTCCCTTCGCGTTCGACGAGCAGTACTTC. Encoded protein: CASSPFAFDEQYF.

This chain connects TRBV29-1 to TRBJ2-1, with TRBD2 identical over 8 bases. The J segment lost 8 bases and the V segment lost 0 bases, leaving 9 bases of the junction unmatched. CDR1 and CDR2 (germline): SQVTM, ANQGSEA. The CDR3 sequence is 15 residues long. The CDR3 bases are TGCAGCGTTGAAGATGAGCGCGGGGGGCCGGATGAGCAGTTCTTC. Its protein is CSVEDERGGPDEQFF.

The chain combines TRBV5-1 with TRBJ2-5, with D perhaps matching TRBD2 (6 bases). V was pared by 4 bases and J by 4 bases, with 17 bases between. Per the germline V gene, CDR1 is SGHRS and CDR2 is YFSETQ. The CDR3 sequence is 15 residues long. This CDR3 is CASSAAGGRGETQYF. CDR3 nucleotides: TGCGCCAGCAGCGCCGCCGGGGGAAGAGGAGAGACCCAGTACTTC.

V usage is TRBV29-1 and J usage is TRBJ2-5; 8 nucleotides agree with TRBD2. The CDR3 extends over 18 amino acids. J was trimmed by 5 bases and V by 0 bases; bases with no gene match: 17. Germline CDR1 is SQVTM and CDR2 is ANQGSEA. CDR3 in amino acids: CSVEDPRGAPVLRETQYF. DNA of the CDR3: TGCAGCGTTGAAGATCCGCGGGGGGCCCCGGTTCTTCGGGAGACCCAGTACTTC.